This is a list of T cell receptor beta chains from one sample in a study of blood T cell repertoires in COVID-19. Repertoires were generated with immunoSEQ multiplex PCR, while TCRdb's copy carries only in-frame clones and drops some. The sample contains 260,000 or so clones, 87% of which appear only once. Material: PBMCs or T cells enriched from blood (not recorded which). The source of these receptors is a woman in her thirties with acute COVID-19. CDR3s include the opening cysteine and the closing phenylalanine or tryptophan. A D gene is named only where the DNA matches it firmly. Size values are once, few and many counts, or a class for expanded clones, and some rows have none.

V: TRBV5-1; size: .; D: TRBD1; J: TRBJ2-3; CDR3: CASSSLPTGGSTDTQYF; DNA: TGCGCCAGCAGCTCCCTCCCGACAGGGGGTAGCACAGATACGCAGTATTTT
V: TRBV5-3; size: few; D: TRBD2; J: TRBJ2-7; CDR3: CARSLLAGGSYEQYF; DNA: TGTGCCAGAAGCTTGCTAGCGGGGGGCTCCTACGAGCAGTACTTC
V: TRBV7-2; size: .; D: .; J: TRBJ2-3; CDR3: CASSQGTLSATDTQYF; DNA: TGTGCCAGCAGCCAGGGAACTCTCTCGGCGACAGATACGCAGTATTTT
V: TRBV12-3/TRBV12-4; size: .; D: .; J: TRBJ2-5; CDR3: CASSHSGGETQYF; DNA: TGTGCCAGCAGTCATAGTGGGGGGGAGACCCAGTACTTC
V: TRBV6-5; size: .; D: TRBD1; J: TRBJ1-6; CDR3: CASSLTGSGSPLHF; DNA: TGTGCCAGCAGTTTGACAGGGAGTGGTTCACCCCTCCACTTT
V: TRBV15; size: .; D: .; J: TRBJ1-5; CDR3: CATSRDPMLAVSNQPQHF; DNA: TGTGCCACCAGCAGAGATCCCATGTTGGCAGTTAGCAATCAGCCCCAGCATTTT
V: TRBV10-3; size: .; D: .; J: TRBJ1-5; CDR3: CAIRSGGPQHF; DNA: TGTGCCATCAGGTCCGGCGGGCCCCAGCATTTT
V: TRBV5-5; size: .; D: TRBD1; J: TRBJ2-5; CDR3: CASSSGTGVTETQYF; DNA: TGTGCCAGCAGCTCCGGGACAGGGGTGACCGAGACCCAGTACTTC
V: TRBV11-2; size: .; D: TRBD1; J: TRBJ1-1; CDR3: CASSLGTGGANTEAFF; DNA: TGTGCCAGCAGCTTAGGGACAGGGGGCGCGAACACTGAAGCTTTCTTT
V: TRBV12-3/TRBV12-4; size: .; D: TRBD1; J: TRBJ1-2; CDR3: CASSSQGGYGYTF; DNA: TGTGCCAGCAGTTCCCAGGGGGGCTATGGCTACACCTTC
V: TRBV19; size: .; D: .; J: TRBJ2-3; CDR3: CASSAGLTDTQYF; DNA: TGTGCCAGTAGCGCGGGCCTCACAGATACGCAGTATTTT
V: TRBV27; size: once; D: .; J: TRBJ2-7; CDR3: CASSLQGSSYEQYF; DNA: TGTGCCAGCAGTTTACAGGGTAGCTCCTACGAGCAGTACTTC
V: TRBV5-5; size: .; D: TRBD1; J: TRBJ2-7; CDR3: CASSLGQGDEQYF; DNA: TGTGCCAGCAGCTTGGGACAGGGGGACGAGCAGTACTTC
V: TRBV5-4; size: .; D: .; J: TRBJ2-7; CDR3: CASSSDKTYEQYF; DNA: TGTGCCAGCAGCTCGGACAAGACCTACGAGCAGTACTTC
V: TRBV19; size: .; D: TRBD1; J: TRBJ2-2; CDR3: CASSIDPPGQAAIGELFF; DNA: TGTGCCAGTAGTATAGATCCTCCCGGACAGGCCGCTATCGGGGAGCTGTTTTTT
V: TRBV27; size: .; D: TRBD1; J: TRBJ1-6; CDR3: CASSSRGLVSPLHF; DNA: TGTGCCAGCAGTTCCAGGGGGCTTGTTTCACCCCTCCACTTT
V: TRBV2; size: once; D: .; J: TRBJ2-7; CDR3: CASRDRPRSSYEQYF; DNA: TGTGCCAGCAGAGACAGGCCGAGGAGCTCCTACGAGCAGTACTTC
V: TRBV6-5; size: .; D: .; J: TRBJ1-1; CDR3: CAGSYGGTTEAFF; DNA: TGTGCCGGCTCGTATGGCGGAACCACTGAAGCTTTCTTT
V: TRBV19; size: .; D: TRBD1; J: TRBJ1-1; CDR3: CASRGQGVWEQRNTEAFF; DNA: TGTGCCAGTAGGGGACAGGGAGTATGGGAACAGAGAAACACTGAAGCTTTCTTT
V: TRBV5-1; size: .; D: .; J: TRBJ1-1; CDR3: CASRQAPSAEAFF; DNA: TGCGCCAGCAGACAGGCTCCTAGCGCTGAAGCTTTCTTT
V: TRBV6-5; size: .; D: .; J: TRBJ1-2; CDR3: CASRKGGSDYGYTF; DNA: TGTGCCAGCAGGAAGGGCGGTAGCGACTATGGCTACACCTTC
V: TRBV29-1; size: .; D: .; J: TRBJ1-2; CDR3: CSVHREDSYGYTF; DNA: TGCAGCGTTCATCGAGAGGACAGCTATGGCTACACCTTC
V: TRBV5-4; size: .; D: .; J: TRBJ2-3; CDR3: CASSPKKLGSTDTQYF; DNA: TGTGCCAGCAGCCCCAAAAAACTAGGGAGCACAGATACGCAGTATTTT
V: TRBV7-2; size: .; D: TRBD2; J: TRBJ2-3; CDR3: CASSLFNTGGGTDTQYF; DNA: TGTGCCAGCAGCTTATTCAATACCGGGGGGGGCACAGATACGCAGTATTTT
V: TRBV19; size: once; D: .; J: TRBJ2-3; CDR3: CASSYADTQYF; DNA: TGTGCCAGTAGTTATGCGGATACGCAGTATTTT
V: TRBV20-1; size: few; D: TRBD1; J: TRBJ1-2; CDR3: CSASRTGGLSGYTF; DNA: TGCAGTGCTAGTCGGACAGGGGGTTTGTCTGGCTACACCTTC
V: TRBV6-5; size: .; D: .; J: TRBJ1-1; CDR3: CASSYSRGNTEAFF; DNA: TGTGCCAGCAGTTACTCCAGGGGGAACACTGAAGCTTTCTTT
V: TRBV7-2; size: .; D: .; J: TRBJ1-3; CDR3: CASSVPQGSKNF; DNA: TGTGCCAGCAGCGTACCCCAGGGAAGTAAAAATTTT
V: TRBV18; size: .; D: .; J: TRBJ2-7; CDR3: CASSRLGRSSYEQYF; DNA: TGTGCCAGCTCACGCCTGGGGCGGAGCTCCTACGAGCAGTACTTC
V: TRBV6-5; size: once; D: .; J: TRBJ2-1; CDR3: CASSPLGYNEQFF; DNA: TGTGCCAGCAGTCCCCTCGGGTACAATGAGCAGTTCTTC
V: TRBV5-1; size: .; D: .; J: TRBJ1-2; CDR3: CASSLAVNYGYTF; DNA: TGCGCCAGCAGCTTAGCCGTTAACTATGGCTACACCTTC
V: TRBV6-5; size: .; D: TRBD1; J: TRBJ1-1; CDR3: CASGRGGQVNTEAFF; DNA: TGTGCCAGCGGCCGAGGGGGACAGGTGAACACTGAAGCTTTCTTT
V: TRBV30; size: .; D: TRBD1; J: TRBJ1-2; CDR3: CAWGQGIWGYTF; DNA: TGTGCCTGGGGACAGGGGATTTGGGGCTACACCTTC
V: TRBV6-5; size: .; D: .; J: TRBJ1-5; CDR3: CASSPGDRINQPQHF; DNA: TGTGCCAGCAGTCCCGGAGACAGAATAAATCAGCCCCAGCATTTT
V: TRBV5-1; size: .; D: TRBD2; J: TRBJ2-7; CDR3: CASSLRGGIPSYEQYF; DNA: TGCGCCAGCAGCTTACGCGGGGGGATTCCTTCCTACGAGCAGTACTTC
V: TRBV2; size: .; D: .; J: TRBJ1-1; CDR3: CASSSRRGRSEAFF; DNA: TGTGCCAGCAGCTCTCGAAGGGGAAGGTCTGAAGCTTTCTTT
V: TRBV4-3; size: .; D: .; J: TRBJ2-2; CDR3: CASTGGPSGELFF; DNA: TGCGCCAGCACGGGGGGCCCCTCCGGGGAGCTGTTTTTT
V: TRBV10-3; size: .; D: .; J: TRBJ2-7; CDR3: CAISDSPPRGGGDEQYF; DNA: TGTGCCATCAGTGACTCCCCCCCGAGGGGGGGAGGGGACGAGCAGTACTTC
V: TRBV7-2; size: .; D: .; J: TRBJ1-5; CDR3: CASSQHRQSNQPQHF; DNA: TGTGCCAGCAGCCAACACCGACAGTCAAATCAGCCCCAGCATTTT
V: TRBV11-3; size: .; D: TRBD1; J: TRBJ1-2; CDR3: CASSLGTGDGYTF; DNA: TGTGCCAGCAGCTTAGGGACAGGGGATGGCTACACCTTC